One sample yielded the 5 T cell receptor beta chains listed below, sequenced in a study of regulatory T cells in long-lasting Graves disease. Stated time point: newly diagnosed GD, antithyroid drugs for less than 3 months. PBMCs were the source of the RNA used for TCR sequencing. Construction of the TCR beta libraries employed iRepertoire HTBI primers in conjunction with Arm-PCR of CDR3 regions. Each CDR3 protein gets one entry after TCRdb re-called the multiplex PCR reads with MiXCR. The sample holds around 470,000 distinct CDR3 sequences, 13% to 15% seen once. These data were likewise used in another study, on T cells in Graves' hyperthyroidism and ophthalmopathy.

The sample in question was peripheral blood mononuclear cells (PBMCs), obtained at new diagnosis, from a patient treated with antithyroid drugs. The receptors shown here come from a woman aged 45 to 65 with Graves disease.

A few counts support this clonotype. The J gene is TRBJ1-2, the V gene TRBV27; TRBD1 matches 8 bases. Losses at the gene ends were 11 bases for V and 7 bases for J; bases not matched to a gene: 12. CDR1 is MNHEY and CDR2 is SMNVEV in the germline V gene (reference sequence). This CDR3 has 13 residues. CDR3 sequence: CACKSPGTGGYTF. DNA of the CDR3: TGTGCCTGCAAAAGTCCCGGGACAGGTGGCTACACCTTC.

Regarding this clonotype: A read error may produce the germline difference seen at one junction end. DNA of the CDR3: TGTGCCAGCAGCTTCGCGGGACAGTACTACGGGCAGTACTTC. This sequence encodes CASSFAGQYYGQYF. The V gene is TRBV5-6, the J gene TRBJ2-7, with D perhaps matching TRBD1 (7 bases). The CDR3 extends over 14 amino acids. CDR1 is SGHDT and CDR2 is YYEEEE in the germline V gene.

This clonotype was seen repeatedly, ten times or more. The rearrangement uses TRBV24-1 and TRBJ1-1; tentative D call: TRBD1 (6 bases). Looked up from germline, CDR1 is KGHDR and CDR2 is SFDVKD. V shed 2 bases and J shed 0 bases, with 9 bases lying between them. CDR3 length equals 15 residues. CDR3 residues: CATSDSDSLNTEAFF. The CDR3 DNA is TGTGCCACCAGTGATTCGGACAGCTTGAACACTGAAGCTTTCTTT.

There are many counts of this clonotype. V and J are TRBV5-5 and TRBJ1-2; D is unclear. From germline, CDR1 is SGHKS and CDR2 YYEKEE (reference sequence). Trimming cost V 6 bases and J 0 bases, with 12 bases left between them. This CDR3 contains 14 residues. CDR3 DNA: TGTGCCAGCACCAACCGGACGGCTAACTATGGCTACACCTTC. It specifies CASTNRTANYGYTF. The entire variable domain, with the rest obtained from reference TRBV5-5 and TRBJ1-2, is as follows: DAGVTQSPTHLIKTRGQQVTLRCSPISGHKSVSWYQQVLGQGPQFIFQYYEKEERGRGNFPDRFSARQFPNYSSELNVNALLLGDSALYLCASTNRTANYGYTFGSGTRLTVV.

The chain combines TRBV6-5 with TRBJ2-5; TRBD1 or TRBD2 may be the D gene (7 bases each). V was shortened by 1 base and J by 5 bases, with 20 bases between the two germline ends. There are 17 residues in the CDR3. Germline V gives CDR1 MNHEY, CDR2 SVGAGI. This chain's CDR3 is CASSYLPASGGGETQYF. The CDR3 DNA reads as TGTGCCAGCAGTTACTTACCAGCCTCAGGGGGGGGGGAGACCCAGTACTTC.